These 12 T cell receptor beta chains share one sample of origin, sequenced in a study of blood T cell repertoires in COVID-19 (dated by TCRdb to about 2020). The library was prepared using the immunoSEQ multiplex PCR assay. Not all clones reach the TCRdb copy of this immuneACCESS table, which keeps in-frame sequences only. Checked studies attribute under half of the gap to unresolved V genes and leave the rest unexplained. For this sample there are a few hundred thousand clones; 88% appear just once. Roughly 10% of the sample is in the top ten clones. Sequencing used peripheral blood. Every receptor here comes from a young woman with COVID-19, enrolled during active disease.

This chain connects TRBV28 to TRBJ2-2; D gene unclear. Per germline, CDR1 MDHEN and CDR2 SYDVKM. The V end was cut by 2 bases, the J end by 2 bases, with 15 bases between. CDR3 length: 17 residues. CDR3 in DNA: TGTGCCAGCAGTTTAGACCCTCAGGAAGCTAACACCGGGGAGCTGTTTTTT. It translates to CASSLDPQEANTGELFF.

The V gene is TRBV6-5, the J gene TRBJ2-5; maybe TRBD2 (6 bases). The V end lost 2 bases, the J end lost 2 bases, and 12 bases lay between the germline ends. The CDR3 has 15 residues. Germline CDR1 is MNHEY and CDR2 is SVGAGI. CDR3 sequence: CASSYRGLLQETQYF. CDR3 in DNA: TGTGCCAGCAGTTACCGGGGACTCTTACAAGAGACCCAGTACTTC.

V and J are TRBV30 and TRBJ2-1; the match to TRBD2 covers 9 bases. Trimming cost V 0 bases and J 4 bases; bases outside gene matches: 10. Germline CDR1 reads GTSNPN; CDR2 reads SVGIG (reference sequence). The CDR3 contains 17 residues. Written as DNA, the CDR3 is TGTGCCTGGAGTGTACGGTCCCGACTAGCGGCGTACAATGAGCAGTTCTTC. The encoded protein is CAWSVRSRLAAYNEQFF.

The gene calls are TRBV10-3 and TRBJ2-5; TRBD2 might be the D (6 bases). Germline V gene sequence: CDR1 ENHRY, CDR2 SYGVKD. Trimming stripped 2 bases from V and 5 bases from J, with 15 bases between. The length of the CDR3 is 15 residues. The CDR3, as DNA: TGTGCCATCAGTGAGGTCTATAGCGGCCGGGAGACCCAGTACTTC. Protein product: CAISEVYSGRETQYF.

The chain couples TRBV2 to TRBJ2-1; TRBD2 matches at 11 bases. Trimming removed 7 bases from V and 6 bases from J; junction bases left unmatched: 8. CDR3 length: 15 residues. Germline CDR1 is SNHLY and CDR2 is FYNNEI. The CDR3 sequence is CASKELAGVGNEQFF. CDR3 nucleotide sequence: TGTGCCAGCAAAGAACTAGCGGGAGTCGGCAATGAGCAGTTCTTC.

The V gene is TRBV2, the J gene TRBJ2-1, with 13 bases aligning to TRBD2. Losses at the gene ends were 6 bases for V and 0 bases for J; bases not matched to a gene: 2. This CDR3 is built from 16 residues. CDR1 is SNHLY, CDR2 FYNNEI, per germline. CDR3 amino acids: CASRRTSGSSYNEQFF. The CDR3 coding sequence is TGTGCCAGCAGAAGGACTAGCGGGAGCTCCTACAATGAGCAGTTCTTC.

The rearrangement uses TRBV15 and TRBJ1-1; TRBD1 agrees at 8 bases. The CDR3 consists of 13 residues. V lost 0 bases and J lost 11; bases outside the gene matches: 5. The germline CDR1 and CDR2 sequences are LNHNV and YYDKDF (reference sequence). The CDR3 nucleotides are TGTGCCACCAGCAGAGACAGGGGGCTCTTGGCTTTCTTT. It yields the protein CATSRDRGLLAFF.

This clone was seen a handful of times. The V gene is TRBV12-3 or TRBV12-4, the J gene TRBJ1-1, with a weak D call TRBD1 (5 bases). The CDR3 extends over 13 amino acids. The V end lost 10 bases, the J end lost 4 bases, and 16 bases lay between the germline ends. The chain's CDR3 is CANGDTGLTEAFF. The CDR3 DNA sequence: TGTGCCAACGGAGATACAGGCCTCACTGAAGCTTTCTTT.

This clone came up a few times. The chain recombines TRBV3-1 (or the pseudogene TRBV3-2) with TRBJ1-6; D remains ambiguous. V gave up 1 base and J gave up 13 bases, with 8 bases separating them. Germline V gene sequence: CDR1 LGHDT, CDR2 YNNKEL (reference sequence). The CDR3 has 12 residues. This CDR3 reads CASSQGVKPLHF. CDR3 in DNA: TGTGCCAGCAGCCAAGGAGTGAAGCCCCTCCACTTT.

The chain uses TRBV20-1 and TRBJ1-1; D is uncertain. Per the germline V gene, CDR1 is DFQATT and CDR2 is SNEGSKA (reference sequence). CDR3 length equals 11 residues. V was trimmed by 0 bases and J by 10 bases, leaving 9 bases between them. For the CDR3, the DNA is TGCAGTGCTAGAGATCTGAGAGGAGCTTTCTTT. It translates to CSARDLRGAFF.

The V and J genes are TRBV15 and TRBJ2-5; the D is unclear. V was trimmed by 1 base and J by 5 bases, leaving 8 bases between them. CDR3 length equals 13 residues. Germline-derived CDR1 and CDR2 are LNHNV and YYDKDF (reference sequence). The CDR3 DNA sequence: TGTGCCACCAGCAGAGCCCCCCAGGAGACCCAGTACTTC. Amino acid sequence: CATSRAPQETQYF.

In its sample, this clone was seen once. This sequence joins TRBV19 and TRBJ2-3; D perhaps matches TRBD2 (5 bases). From germline, CDR1 is LNHDA and CDR2 SQIVND (reference sequence). V shed 4 bases and J shed 4 bases, with 12 bases lying between them. The CDR3 length is 14 residues. Here the CDR3 DNA reads TGTGCCAGTAGTAACCCGGGGAAGGCAGATACGCAGTATTTT. Its translation is CASSNPGKADTQYF.